This T cell receptor beta chain was recorded in a study of OX40 agonist ivuxolimab in advanced cancers. The CDR3 contains 15 residues. Germline-derived CDR1 and CDR2 are SGHNT and YYREEE (reference sequence). The V gene end was trimmed by 1 base and the J gene end by 2 bases; junction bases not matched to a gene: 5. Produced via immunoSEQ multiplex PCR; TCRdb's table is partial and in-frame only. The sample carries 70,000 or so clones, roughly nine tenths recorded once. The specimen comprised CD4+ or CD8+ T cells sorted from blood, sampled in a trial of the OX40 agonist ivuxolimab. The clonotype comes from an adult with an advanced solid tumor such as melanoma, head and neck, liver or kidney cancer. The chain employs TRBV5-4 and TRBJ1-2; 7 bases agree with TRBD1. Written as DNA, the CDR3 is TGTGCCAGCAGCTTGTGGGGGGACAGCAACTATGGCTACACCTTC. As protein: CASSLWGDSNYGYTF.